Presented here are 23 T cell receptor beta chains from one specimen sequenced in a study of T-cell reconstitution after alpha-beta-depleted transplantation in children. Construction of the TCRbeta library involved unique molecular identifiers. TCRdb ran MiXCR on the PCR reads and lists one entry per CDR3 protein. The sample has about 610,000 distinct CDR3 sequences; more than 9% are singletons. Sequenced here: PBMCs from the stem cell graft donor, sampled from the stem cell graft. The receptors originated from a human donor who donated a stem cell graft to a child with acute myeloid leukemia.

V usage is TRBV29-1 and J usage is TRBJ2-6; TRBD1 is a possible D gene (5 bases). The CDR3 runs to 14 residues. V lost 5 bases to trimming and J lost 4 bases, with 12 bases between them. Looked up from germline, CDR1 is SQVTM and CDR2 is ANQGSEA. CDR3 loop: CSVRGMGGANVLTF. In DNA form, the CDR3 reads TGCAGCGTTAGGGGAATGGGAGGGGCCAACGTCCTGACTTTC.

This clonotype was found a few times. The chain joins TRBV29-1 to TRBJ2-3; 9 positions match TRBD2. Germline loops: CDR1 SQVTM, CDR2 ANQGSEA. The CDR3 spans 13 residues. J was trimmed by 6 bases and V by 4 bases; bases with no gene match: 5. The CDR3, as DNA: TGCAGCGTTGGCGGGAGGGCCAAGGATACGCAGTATTTT. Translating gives CSVGGRAKDTQYF.

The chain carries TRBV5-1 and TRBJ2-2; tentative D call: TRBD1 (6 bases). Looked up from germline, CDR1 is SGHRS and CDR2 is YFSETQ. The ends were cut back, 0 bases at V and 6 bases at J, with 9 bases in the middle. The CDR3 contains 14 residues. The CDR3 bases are TGCGCCAGCAGCTTGGACAGGGTGGCCGGGGAGCTGTTTTTT. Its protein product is CASSLDRVAGELFF. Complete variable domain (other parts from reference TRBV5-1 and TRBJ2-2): KAGVTQTPRYLIKTRGQQVTLSCSPISGHRSVSWYQQTPGQGLQFLFEYFSETQRNKGNFPGRFSGRQFSNSRSEMNVSTLELGDSALYLCASSLDRVAGELFFGEGSRLTVL.

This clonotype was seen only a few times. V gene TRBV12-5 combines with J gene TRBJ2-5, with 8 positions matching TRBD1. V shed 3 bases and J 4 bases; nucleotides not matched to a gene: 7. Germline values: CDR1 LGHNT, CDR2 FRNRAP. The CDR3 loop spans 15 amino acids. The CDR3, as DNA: TGTGCTAGTGGTTTCCATAACGACAGGGGAGAGACCCAGTACTTC. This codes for CASGFHNDRGETQYF.

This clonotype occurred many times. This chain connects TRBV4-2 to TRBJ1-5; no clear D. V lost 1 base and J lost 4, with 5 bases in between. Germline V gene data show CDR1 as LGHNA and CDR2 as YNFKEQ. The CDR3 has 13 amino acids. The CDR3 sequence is CASSQVRNQPQHF. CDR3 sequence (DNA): TGTGCCAGCAGCCAAGTACGGAATCAGCCCCAGCATTTT.

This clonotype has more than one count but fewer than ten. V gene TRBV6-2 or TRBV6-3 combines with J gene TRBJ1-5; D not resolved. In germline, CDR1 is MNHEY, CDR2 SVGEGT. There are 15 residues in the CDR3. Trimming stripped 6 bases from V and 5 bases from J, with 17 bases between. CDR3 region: CASSPRLRQDQPQHF. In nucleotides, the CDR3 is TGTGCCAGCAGCCCCCGTTTGAGGCAGGATCAGCCCCAGCATTTT.

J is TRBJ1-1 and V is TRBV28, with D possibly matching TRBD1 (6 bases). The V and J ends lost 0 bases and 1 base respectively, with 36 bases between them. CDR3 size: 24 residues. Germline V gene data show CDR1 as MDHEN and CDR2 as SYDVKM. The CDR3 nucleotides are TGTGCCAGCAGTTTATGGGGCCCCCGTGATATCTCTAGATCAGGGGACCACCAGAACACTGAAGCTTTCTTT. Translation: CASSLWGPRDISRSGDHQNTEAFF.

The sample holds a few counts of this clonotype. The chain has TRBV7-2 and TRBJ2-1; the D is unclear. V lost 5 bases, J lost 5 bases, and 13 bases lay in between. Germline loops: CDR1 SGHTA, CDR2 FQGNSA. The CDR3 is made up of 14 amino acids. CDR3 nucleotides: TGTGCCAGCAGCCCGCTCGGTTTGAACAATGAGCAGTTCTTC. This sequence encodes CASSPLGLNNEQFF. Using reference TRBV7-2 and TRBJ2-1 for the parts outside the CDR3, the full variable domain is GAGVSQSPSNKVTEKGKDVELRCDPISGHTALYWYRQSLGQGLEFLIYFQGNSAPDKSGLPSDRFSAERTGGSVSTLTIQRTQQEDSAVYLCASSPLGLNNEQFFGPGTRLTVL.

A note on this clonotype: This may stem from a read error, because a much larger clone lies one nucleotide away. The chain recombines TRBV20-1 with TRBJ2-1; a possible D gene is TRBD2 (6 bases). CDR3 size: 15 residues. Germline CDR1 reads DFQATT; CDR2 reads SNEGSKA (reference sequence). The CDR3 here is CSARDGGPGSNERFF. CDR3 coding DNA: TGCAGTGCCAGAGACGGAGGGCCGGGGAGCAATGAGCGGTTCTTC.

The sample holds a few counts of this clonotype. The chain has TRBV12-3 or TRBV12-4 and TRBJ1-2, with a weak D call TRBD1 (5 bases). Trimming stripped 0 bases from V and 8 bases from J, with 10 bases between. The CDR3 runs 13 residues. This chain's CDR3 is CASSLAPAGGYTF. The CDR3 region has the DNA TGTGCCAGCAGTTTAGCTCCGGCAGGGGGCTACACCTTC.

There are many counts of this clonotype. The CDR3 loop is CSARGGLAGVSYNEQFF. Here the CDR3 DNA reads TGCAGTGCTAGAGGTGGACTAGCGGGAGTCTCCTACAATGAGCAGTTCTTC. The chain is built from TRBV20-1 and TRBJ2-1; 13 nucleotides align to TRBD2. V dropped 1 base and J dropped 0; count of bases not matched to a gene: 3. Germline V gene data show CDR1 as DFQATT and CDR2 as SNEGSKA (reference sequence). CDR3 size: 17 residues.

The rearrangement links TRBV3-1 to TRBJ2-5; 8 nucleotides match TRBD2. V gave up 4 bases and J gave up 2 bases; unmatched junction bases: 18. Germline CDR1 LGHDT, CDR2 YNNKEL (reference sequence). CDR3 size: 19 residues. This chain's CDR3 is CASSPGLGSSGLEQETQYF. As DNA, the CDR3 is TGTGCCAGCAGCCCTGGCCTGGGGTCTAGCGGGTTGGAGCAAGAGACCCAGTACTTC.

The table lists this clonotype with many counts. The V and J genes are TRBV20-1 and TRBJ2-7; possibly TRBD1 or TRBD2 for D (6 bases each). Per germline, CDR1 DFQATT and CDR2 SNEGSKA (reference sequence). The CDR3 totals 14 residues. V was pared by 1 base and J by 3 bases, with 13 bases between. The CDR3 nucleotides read TGCAGTGCTAGAGGAGAGGGGGACTTCTACGAGCAGTACTTC. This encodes CSARGEGDFYEQYF.

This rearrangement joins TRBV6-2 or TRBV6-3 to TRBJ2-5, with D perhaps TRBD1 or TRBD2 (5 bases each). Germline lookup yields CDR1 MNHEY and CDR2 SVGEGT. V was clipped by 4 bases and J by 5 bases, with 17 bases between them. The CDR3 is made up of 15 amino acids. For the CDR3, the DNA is TGTGCCAGCAGTTCCACCGGGACGGTGAGGGAGACCCAGTACTTC. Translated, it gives CASSSTGTVRETQYF.

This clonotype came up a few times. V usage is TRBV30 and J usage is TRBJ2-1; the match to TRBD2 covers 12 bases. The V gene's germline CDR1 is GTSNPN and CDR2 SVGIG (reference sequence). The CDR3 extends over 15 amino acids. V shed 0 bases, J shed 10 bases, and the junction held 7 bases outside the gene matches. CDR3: CAWSVPTSGRREQFF. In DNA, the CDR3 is TGTGCCTGGAGTGTACCTACTAGCGGGAGGAGGGAGCAGTTCTTC.

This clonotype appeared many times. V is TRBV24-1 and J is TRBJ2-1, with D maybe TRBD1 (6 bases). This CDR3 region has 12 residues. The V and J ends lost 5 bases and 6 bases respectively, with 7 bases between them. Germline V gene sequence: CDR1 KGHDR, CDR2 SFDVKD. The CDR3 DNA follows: TGTGCCACCAGTGCAGGGGTCAATGAGCAGTTCTTC. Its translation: CATSAGVNEQFF.

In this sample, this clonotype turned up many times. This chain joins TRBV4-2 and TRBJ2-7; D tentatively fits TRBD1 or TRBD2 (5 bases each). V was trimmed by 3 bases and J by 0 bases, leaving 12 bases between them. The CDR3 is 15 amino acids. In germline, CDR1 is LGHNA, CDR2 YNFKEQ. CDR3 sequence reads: CASSQGPGSSYEQYF. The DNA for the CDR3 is TGTGCCAGCAGCCAGGGACCGGGAAGCTCCTACGAGCAGTACTTC.

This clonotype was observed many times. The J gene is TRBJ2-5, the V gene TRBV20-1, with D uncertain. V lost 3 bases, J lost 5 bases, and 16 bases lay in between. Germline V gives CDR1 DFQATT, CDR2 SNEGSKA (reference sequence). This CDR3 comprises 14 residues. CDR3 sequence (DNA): TGCAGTGCTAGTAGTCTGTTGATTGGGGAGACCCAGTACTTC. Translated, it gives CSASSLLIGETQYF.

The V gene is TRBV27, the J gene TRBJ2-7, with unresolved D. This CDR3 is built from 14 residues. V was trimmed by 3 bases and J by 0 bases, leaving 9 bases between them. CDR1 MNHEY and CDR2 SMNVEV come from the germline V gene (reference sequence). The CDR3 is CASSLAAHSYEQYF. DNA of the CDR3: TGTGCCAGCAGTTTGGCGGCCCACTCCTACGAGCAGTACTTC.

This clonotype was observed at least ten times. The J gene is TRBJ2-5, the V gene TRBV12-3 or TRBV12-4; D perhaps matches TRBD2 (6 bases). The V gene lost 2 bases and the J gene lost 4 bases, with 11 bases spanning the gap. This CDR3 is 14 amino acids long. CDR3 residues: CASSLRAGPETQYF. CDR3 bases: TGTGCCAGCAGTTTAAGGGCGGGGCCAGAGACCCAGTACTTC.

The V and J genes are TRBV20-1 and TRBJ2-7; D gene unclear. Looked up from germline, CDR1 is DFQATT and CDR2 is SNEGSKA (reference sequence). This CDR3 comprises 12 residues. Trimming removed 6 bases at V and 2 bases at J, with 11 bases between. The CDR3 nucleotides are TGCAGTGCCACCTCAGGAGCCTACGAGCAGTACTTC. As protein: CSATSGAYEQYF.

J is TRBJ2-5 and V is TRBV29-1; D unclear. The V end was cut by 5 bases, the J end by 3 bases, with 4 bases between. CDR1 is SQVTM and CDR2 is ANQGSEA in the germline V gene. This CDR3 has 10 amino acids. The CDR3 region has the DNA TGCAGCGTTCGCGAAGAGACCCAGTACTTC. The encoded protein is CSVREETQYF.

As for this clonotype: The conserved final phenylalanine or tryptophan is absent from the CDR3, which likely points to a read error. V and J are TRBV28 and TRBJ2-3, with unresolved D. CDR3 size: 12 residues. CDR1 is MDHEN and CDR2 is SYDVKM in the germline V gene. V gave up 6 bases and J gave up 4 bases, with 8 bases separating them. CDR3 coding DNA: TGTGCCAGCAGCCCAAGGGCAGATACGCAGTATTAT. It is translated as CASSPRADTQYY.